The clone carrying this TCR beta chain was observed a few times. What it binds is not known. PCR was performed a second time for about 6 to 12 cycles using a sample-barcoded 5' primer and a J-beta primer mix. Carrying 12 random nucleotides, a template-switch adaptor labeled each individual cDNA molecule. A single record per CDR3 protein comes from TCRdb applying MiXCR to the 5' RACE reads. The sample holds 1 million to 1.2 million distinct CDR3 sequences, around two fifths seen once. The source of the sample is a study of blood T cells in healthy people across ages. Notes on the study in general: There were more naive CD4+ cells and higher diversity in long-lived donors than in aged donors. The study lacked donor CMV status, which possibly confounded expanded clonotype changes.

The sequenced material came from blood. The source of this sequence is a man younger than 35 in good health.

CDR3 protein: CASSQDRQWLYGYTF. DNA of the CDR3: TGCGCCAGCAGCCAAGATCGCCAGTGGTTATATGGCTACACCTTC. The chain combines TRBV4-3 with TRBJ1-2; no clear D. There are 15 residues in the CDR3. Trimming cost V 0 bases and J 5 bases, with 13 bases left between them. The germline V gene encodes CDR1 LGHNA and CDR2 YSLEER.